This T cell receptor beta chain was found in a study of T cell changes during pregnancy in multiple sclerosis. This clone was seen a single time. Germline-derived CDR1 and CDR2 are MDHEN and SYDVKM. V lost 2 bases, J lost 10 bases, and 9 bases stayed unmatched. This CDR3 has 15 amino acids. Sequencing used immunoSEQ multiplex PCR; TCRdb keeps in-frame clones, though not all of them. The table lists some 21,000 clones, approximately 90% of them singletons. The starting material was CD4+ T cells from peripheral blood mononuclear cells, obtained in the third trimester of pregnancy. The TCR originated in a female donor with multiple sclerosis, enrolled in a pregnancy study. V gene TRBV28 combines with J gene TRBJ1-4; the match to TRBD1 covers 8 bases. The CDR3 here is CASSLQGARIVKLFF. The CDR3 nucleotides read TGTGCCAGCAGTTTACAGGGGGCGCGAATAGTAAAACTGTTTTTT. Together with reference TRBV28 and TRBJ1-4, the CDR3 gives the full variable domain: DVKVTQSSRYLVKRTGEKVFLECVQDMDHENMFWYRQDPGLGLRLIYFSYDVKMKEKGDIPEGYSVSREKKERFSLILESASTNQTSMYLCASSLQGARIVKLFFGSGTQLSVL.